A selection of T cell receptor beta chains follows, all from one sample in a study of CD8 T cells in ankylosing spondylitis. TCRdb ran MiXCR on the 5' RACE reads and lists one entry per CDR3 protein. The table records 150,000 to 250,000 distinct CDR3 sequences, 9.5% to 15% of them present only once. Material for sequencing was blood, either unsorted or a sorted T cell fraction (not recorded which). Receptors originate from a male donor with ankylosing spondylitis or in good health (not recorded which). CDR3s leave out the opening cysteine and the closing phenylalanine or tryptophan. Each record gives: V gene, clone size, J gene, CDR3 protein. Size tells how often a clone was seen (once, few, many) or the class of an expanded clone, and some rows leave it out.

v_call: TRBV7-9
clone_size: many
j_call: TRBJ1-2
cdr3_aa: ASSRRGVAEGDGYT

v_call: TRBV7-9
clone_size: NA
j_call: TRBJ2-3
cdr3_aa: ASSPGGARDTQY

v_call: TRBV7-6
clone_size: few
j_call: TRBJ1-5
cdr3_aa: ASSLAGRHSNQPQH

v_call: TRBV4-1
clone_size: few
j_call: TRBJ1-2
cdr3_aa: ASSQEARLESDGYT

v_call: TRBV5-6
clone_size: NA
j_call: TRBJ2-7
cdr3_aa: ASSFSGWDEQY

v_call: TRBV14
clone_size: NA
j_call: TRBJ2-5
cdr3_aa: ASSQGPGRSRQETQY

v_call: TRBV20-1
clone_size: few
j_call: TRBJ1-2
cdr3_aa: SASGGTYGYT

v_call: TRBV27
clone_size: few
j_call: TRBJ2-3
cdr3_aa: ASGRGLLAPDTQY

v_call: TRBV29-1
clone_size: NA
j_call: TRBJ2-3
cdr3_aa: SVEPMGEGTDTQY

v_call: TRBV20-1
clone_size: NA
j_call: TRBJ2-7
cdr3_aa: SARFPDPAISYEQY

v_call: TRBV6-1
clone_size: few
j_call: TRBJ2-1
cdr3_aa: ASSEWHPHGDEQF

v_call: TRBV30
clone_size: NA
j_call: TRBJ1-2
cdr3_aa: AWSTGNGYT

v_call: TRBV3-1
clone_size: many
j_call: TRBJ2-1
cdr3_aa: ASSQDLQGETGAFDEQF

v_call: TRBV4-2
clone_size: many
j_call: TRBJ2-2
cdr3_aa: ASSWRTGELF

v_call: TRBV12-3/TRBV12-4
clone_size: few
j_call: TRBJ1-1
cdr3_aa: ASSLKGMNTEAF

v_call: TRBV2
clone_size: NA
j_call: TRBJ2-7
cdr3_aa: ASSEGWGLAYEQY

v_call: TRBV10-2
clone_size: few
j_call: TRBJ2-3
cdr3_aa: ASSESRGSPTDTQY

v_call: TRBV5-4
clone_size: few
j_call: TRBJ1-2
cdr3_aa: ASSGEDLFNYGYT

v_call: TRBV5-1
clone_size: many
j_call: TRBJ2-3
cdr3_aa: ASSPFRLTDTQY

v_call: TRBV6-2/TRBV6-3
clone_size: NA
j_call: TRBJ2-7
cdr3_aa: ASSYIRLRAGDTYEQY